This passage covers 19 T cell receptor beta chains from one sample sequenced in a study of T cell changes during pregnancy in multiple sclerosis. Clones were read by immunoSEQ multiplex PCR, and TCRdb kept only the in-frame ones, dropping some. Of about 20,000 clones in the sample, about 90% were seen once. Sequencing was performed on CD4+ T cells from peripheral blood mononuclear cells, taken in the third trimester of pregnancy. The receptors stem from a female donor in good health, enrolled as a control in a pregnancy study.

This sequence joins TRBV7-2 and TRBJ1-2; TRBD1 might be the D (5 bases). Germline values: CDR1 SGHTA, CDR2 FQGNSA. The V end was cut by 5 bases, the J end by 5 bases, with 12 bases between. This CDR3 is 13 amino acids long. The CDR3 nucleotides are TGTGCCAGCAGCCCCGGGACTGGATATGGCTACACCTTC. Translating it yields CASSPGTGYGYTF.

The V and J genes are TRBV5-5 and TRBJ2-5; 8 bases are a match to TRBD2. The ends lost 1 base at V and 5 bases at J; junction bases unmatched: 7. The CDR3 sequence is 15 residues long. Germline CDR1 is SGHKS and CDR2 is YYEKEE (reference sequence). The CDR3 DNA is TGTGCCAGCAGCTTGAGCGGGAGTTCGCGTGAGACCCAGTACTTC. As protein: CASSLSGSSRETQYF. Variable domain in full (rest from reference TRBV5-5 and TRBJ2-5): DAGVTQSPTHLIKTRGQQVTLRCSPISGHKSVSWYQQVLGQGPQFIFQYYEKEERGRGNFPDRFSARQFPNYSSELNVNALLLGDSALYLCASSLSGSSRETQYFGPGTRLLVL.

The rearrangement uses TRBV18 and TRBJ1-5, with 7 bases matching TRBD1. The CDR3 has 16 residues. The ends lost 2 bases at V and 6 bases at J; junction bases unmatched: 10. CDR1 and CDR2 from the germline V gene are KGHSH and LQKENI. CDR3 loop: CASSPRQGQRGQPQHF. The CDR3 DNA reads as TGTGCCAGCTCACCAAGACAGGGTCAACGTGGTCAGCCCCAGCATTTT.

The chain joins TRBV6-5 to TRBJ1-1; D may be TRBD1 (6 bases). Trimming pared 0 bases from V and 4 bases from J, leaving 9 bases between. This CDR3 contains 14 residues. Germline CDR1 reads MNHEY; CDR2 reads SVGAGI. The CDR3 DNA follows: TGTGCCAGCAGTTACTCGCGGGGGCCCACTGAAGCTTTCTTT. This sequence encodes CASSYSRGPTEAFF.

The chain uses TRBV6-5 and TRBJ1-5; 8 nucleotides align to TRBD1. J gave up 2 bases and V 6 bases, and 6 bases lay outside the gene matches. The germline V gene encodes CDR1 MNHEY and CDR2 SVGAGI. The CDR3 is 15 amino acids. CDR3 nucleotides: TGTGCCAGCAGACAGGGGGGGATAGGCAATCAGCCCCAGCATTTT. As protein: CASRQGGIGNQPQHF.

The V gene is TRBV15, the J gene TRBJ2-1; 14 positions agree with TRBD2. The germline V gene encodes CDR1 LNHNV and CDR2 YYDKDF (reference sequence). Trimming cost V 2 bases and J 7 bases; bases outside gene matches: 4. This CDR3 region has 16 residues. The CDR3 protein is CATSRRTSGGHNEQFF. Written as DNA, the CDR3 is TGTGCCACCAGCAGACGGACTAGCGGGGGGCATAATGAGCAGTTCTTC.

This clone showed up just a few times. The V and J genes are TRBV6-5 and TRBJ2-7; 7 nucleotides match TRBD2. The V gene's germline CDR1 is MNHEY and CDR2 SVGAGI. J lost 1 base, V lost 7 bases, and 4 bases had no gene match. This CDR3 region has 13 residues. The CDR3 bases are TGTGCCAGCACCTTAGCGGGTTCCTACGAGCAGTACTTC. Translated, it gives CASTLAGSYEQYF.

The CDR3 region has the DNA TGTGCCAGCAGCCACAAATCGGGGGTAGGAGAGACCCAGTACTTC. This codes for CASSHKSGVGETQYF. The chain has TRBV5-4 and TRBJ2-5, with a weak D call TRBD2 (6 bases). V was pared by 4 bases and J by 4 bases, with 17 bases between. The CDR3 contains 15 residues. Germline assignment: CDR1 SGHNT and CDR2 YYREEE (reference sequence).

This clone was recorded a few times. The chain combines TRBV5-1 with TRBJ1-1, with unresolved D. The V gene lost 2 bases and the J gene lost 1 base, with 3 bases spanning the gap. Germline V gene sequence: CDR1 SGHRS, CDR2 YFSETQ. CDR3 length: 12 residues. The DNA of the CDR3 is TGCGCCAGCAGCTTCGGGAACACTGAAGCTTTCTTT. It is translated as CASSFGNTEAFF.

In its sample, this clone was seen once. CDR3 in amino acids: CASSLPAGYGYTF. CDR3 DNA sequence: TGTGCCAGCAGCTTACCCGCCGGCTATGGCTACACCTTC. The chain uses TRBV5-4 and TRBJ1-2; D is unresolved. CDR3 length: 13 residues. V gave up 2 bases and J gave up 4 bases, with 9 bases separating them. The V gene's germline CDR1 is SGHNT and CDR2 YYREEE (reference sequence). Full variable domain (rest looked up from reference TRBV5-4 and TRBJ1-2): ETGVTQSPTHLIKTRGQQVTLRCSSQSGHNTVSWYQQALGQGPQFIFQYYREEENGRGNFPPRFSGLQFPNYSSELNVNALELDDSALYLCASSLPAGYGYTFGSGTRLTVV.

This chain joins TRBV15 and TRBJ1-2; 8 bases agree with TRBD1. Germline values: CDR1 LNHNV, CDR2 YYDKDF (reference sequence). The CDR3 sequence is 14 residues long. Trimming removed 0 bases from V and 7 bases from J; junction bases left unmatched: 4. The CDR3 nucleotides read TGTGCCACCAGCAGAGACAGGGGGCTAGGTGGCTACACCTTC. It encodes CATSRDRGLGGYTF.

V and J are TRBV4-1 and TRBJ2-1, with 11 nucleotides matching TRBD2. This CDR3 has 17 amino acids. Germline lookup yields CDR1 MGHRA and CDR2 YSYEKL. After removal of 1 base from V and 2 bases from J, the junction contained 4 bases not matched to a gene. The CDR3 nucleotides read TGCGCCAGCAGCCAAGTCGTGACTAGCGGGGCCTACAATGAGCAGTTCTTC. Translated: CASSQVVTSGAYNEQFF.

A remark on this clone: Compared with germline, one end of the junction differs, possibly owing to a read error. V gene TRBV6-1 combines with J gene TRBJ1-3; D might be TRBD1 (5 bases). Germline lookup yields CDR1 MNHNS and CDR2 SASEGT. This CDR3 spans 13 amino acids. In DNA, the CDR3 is TGTGCCAGCAGTGATAGAATAGACAGCCCATTTGATTTT. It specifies CASSDRIDSPFDF.

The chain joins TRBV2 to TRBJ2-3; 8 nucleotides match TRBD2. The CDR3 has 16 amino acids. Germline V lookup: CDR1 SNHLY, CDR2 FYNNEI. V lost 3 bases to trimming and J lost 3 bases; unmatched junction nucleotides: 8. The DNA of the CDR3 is TGTGCCAGCAGTGAGGAGCGGCTAGCGGGTACAGATACGCAGTATTTT. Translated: CASSEERLAGTDTQYF. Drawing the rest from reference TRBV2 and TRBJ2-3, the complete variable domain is EPEVTQTPSHQVTQMGQEVILRCVPISNHLYFYWYRQILGQKVEFLVSFYNNEISEKSEIFDDQFSVERPDGSNFTLKIRSTKLEDSAMYFCASSEERLAGTDTQYFGPGTRLTVL.

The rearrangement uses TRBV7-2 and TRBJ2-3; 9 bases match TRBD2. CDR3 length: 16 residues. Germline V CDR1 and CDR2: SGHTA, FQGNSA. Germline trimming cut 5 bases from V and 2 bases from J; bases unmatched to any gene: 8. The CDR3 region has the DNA TGTGCCAGCAGCGCGCTATCTAGCGGGAACACAGATACGCAGTATTTT. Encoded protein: CASSALSSGNTDTQYF.

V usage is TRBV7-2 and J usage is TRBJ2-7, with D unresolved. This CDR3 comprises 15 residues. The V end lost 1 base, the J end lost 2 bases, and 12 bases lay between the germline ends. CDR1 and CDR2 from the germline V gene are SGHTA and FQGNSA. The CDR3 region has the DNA TGTGCCAGCAGCTTAGATGAGTGGGCTACCTACGAGCAGTACTTC. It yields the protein CASSLDEWATYEQYF.

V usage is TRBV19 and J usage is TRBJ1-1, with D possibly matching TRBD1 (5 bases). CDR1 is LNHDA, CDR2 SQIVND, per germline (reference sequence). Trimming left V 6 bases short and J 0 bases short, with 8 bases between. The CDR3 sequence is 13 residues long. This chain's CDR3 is CASSPTVNTEAFF. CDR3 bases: TGTGCCAGTAGCCCGACAGTGAACACTGAAGCTTTCTTT.

The CDR3 DNA reads TGCGCCAGCAGCTTGGGCAGTATCCAGGGGTCCGTATTGCAGACTAATGAAAAACTGTTTTTT. Translation gives CASSLGSIQGSVLQTNEKLFF. This chain connects TRBV5-1 to TRBJ1-4, with D maybe TRBD1 (6 bases). CDR1 is SGHRS, CDR2 YFSETQ, per germline. V lost 0 bases and J 2 bases, leaving 26 bases between the germline ends. The CDR3 contains 21 residues. Full variable domain (missing parts from reference TRBV5-1 and TRBJ1-4): KAGVTQTPRYLIKTRGQQVTLSCSPISGHRSVSWYQQTPGQGLQFLFEYFSETQRNKGNFPGRFSGRQFSNSRSEMNVSTLELGDSALYLCASSLGSIQGSVLQTNEKLFFGSGTQLSVL.

CDR3 region: CAGLSGQGVGEQYF. The CDR3 bases are TGTGCCGGCTTGTCGGGACAGGGAGTTGGCGAGCAGTACTTC. This rearrangement joins TRBV6-1 to TRBJ2-7, with 9 bases aligning to TRBD1. Trimming at V came to 11 bases and at J to 6 bases, leaving 14 bases not matched to a gene. Germline V gene lookup returns CDR1 MNHNS and CDR2 SASEGT. The CDR3 loop spans 14 amino acids.